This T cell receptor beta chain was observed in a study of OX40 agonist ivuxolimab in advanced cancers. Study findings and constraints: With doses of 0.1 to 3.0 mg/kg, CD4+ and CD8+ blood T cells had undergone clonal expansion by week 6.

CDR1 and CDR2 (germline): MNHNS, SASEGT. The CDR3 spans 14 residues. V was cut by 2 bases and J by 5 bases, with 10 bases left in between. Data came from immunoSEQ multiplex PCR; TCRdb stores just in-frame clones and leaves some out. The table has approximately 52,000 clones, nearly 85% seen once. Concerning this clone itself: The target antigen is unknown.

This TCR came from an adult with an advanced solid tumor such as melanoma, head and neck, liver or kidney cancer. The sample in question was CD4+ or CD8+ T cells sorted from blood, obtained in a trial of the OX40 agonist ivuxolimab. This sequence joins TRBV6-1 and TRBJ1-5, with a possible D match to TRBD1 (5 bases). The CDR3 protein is CASSETAGYQPQHF. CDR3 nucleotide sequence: TGTGCCAGCAGTGAAACGGCAGGGTATCAGCCCCAGCATTTT.